This T cell receptor (beta chain) was identified in a study of cytomegalovirus exposure and HLA in healthy donors. Study-level information: One earlier analysis, a look at 150 million to 200 million T cells, found some 120 million unique TCR beta sequences. General study points: Relative to the approximately 700-donor mean, N-insertions were reportedly fewer in an Asian-associated ancestry cluster in a later analysis. Investigators reported 150 to 200 TCR beta chains as tied to cytomegalovirus.

With 60 Vbeta and 13 Jbeta primers, the PCR was carried out. Repertoires were generated with immunoSEQ multiplex PCR, while TCRdb's copy carries only in-frame clones and drops some. In the table there are roughly 80,000 clones, approximately 66% of which are singletons. Judged by abundance, this clone is medium-sized. Its antigen is currently unknown. V was cut by 4 bases and J by 6 bases, with 19 bases left in between. Per germline, CDR1 MDHEN and CDR2 SYDVKM. The CDR3 spans 16 residues. J is TRBJ2-1 and V is TRBV28; a possible D gene is TRBD2 (7 bases). Sequenced material: PBMCs. This TCR was sampled from a male donor in good health and CMV-seropositive. CDR3 nucleotide sequence: TGTGCCAGCAGTTCCCTAGGGGGGGGCCCGTTCAATGAGCAGTTCTTC. Encoded protein: CASSSLGGGPFNEQFF.